These 16 T cell receptor beta chains were sequenced from one sample in a study of vaccination and CD4 T cells after COVID-19. These receptors have no identified antigens. The treatment: roughly 10-day PBMC culture with coronavirus spike peptide pools or control peptides (ViraFEST assay). Cultured CD4+ T-cell DNA underwent Oncomine TCR Beta short-read sequencing. TCRdb analysed the PCR reads with MiXCR anew, one entry per CDR3 protein. The sample shows over 20,000 distinct CDR3 sequences, about 40% of them seen only once. The sequencing sample was made of CD4+ T cells from blood, cultured in vitro. The receptors here all came from a human donor who had recovered from COVID-19.

V and J are TRBV12-3 or TRBV12-4 and TRBJ2-7; D remains unclear. Trimming took 2 bases from V and 5 from J, leaving 10 bases between them. The CDR3 length is 13 residues. The CDR3 is CASSLQPWNEQYF. The DNA of the CDR3 is TGTGCCAGCAGTTTACAGCCGTGGAACGAGCAGTACTTC.

The CDR3 DNA reads as TGTGCCAGCAAGGGGGGGCAGGGTGGCACAGATACGCAGTATTTT. It codes for CASKGGQGGTDTQYF. The genes are TRBV28 and TRBJ2-3, with D possibly matching TRBD2 (7 bases). Trimming pared 7 bases from V and 1 base from J, leaving 15 bases between. Germline V gene data show CDR1 as MDHEN and CDR2 as SYDVKM. The CDR3 is 15 residues long. The full variable domain, in which reference TRBV28 and TRBJ2-3 provide the parts outside the CDR3, is DVKVTQSSRYLVKRTGEKVFLECVQDMDHENMFWYRQDPGLGLRLIYFSYDVKMKEKGDIPEGYSVSREKKERFSLILESASTNQTSMYLCASKGGQGGTDTQYFGPGTRLTVL.

V usage is TRBV6-1 and J usage is TRBJ1-6; 8 bases match TRBD1. The CDR3 contains 16 residues. Germline V gene sequence: CDR1 MNHNS, CDR2 SASEGT. Losses at the gene ends were 5 bases for V and 4 bases for J; bases not matched to a gene: 7. Here the CDR3 DNA reads TGTGCCAGCAGTCCAGACAGGGGAGGATATAATTCACCCCTCCACTTT. Its protein is CASSPDRGGYNSPLHF.

This clonotype was detected a few times. The V call is TRBV27, the J call TRBJ1-4, with 8 bases that match TRBD1. CDR3 size: 15 residues. Looked up from germline, CDR1 is MNHEY and CDR2 is SMNVEV (reference sequence). V dropped 0 bases and J dropped 5; count of bases not matched to a gene: 2. CDR3 coding DNA: TGTGCCAGCAGTTTATCGACAGGGGCGAATGAAAAACTGTTTTTT. It encodes CASSLSTGANEKLFF.

This sequence joins TRBV2 and TRBJ1-4; 10 bases line up with TRBD1. The CDR3 contains 13 residues. Losses at the gene ends were 6 bases for V and 7 bases for J; bases not matched to a gene: 2. CDR1 and CDR2 from the germline V gene are SNHLY and FYNNEI. Here the CDR3 DNA reads TGTGCCAGCAGGTGGACAGGGGGTGAAAAACTGTTTTTT. Translation gives CASRWTGGEKLFF.

This chain connects TRBV20-1 to TRBJ1-1; 7 bases align to TRBD1. Unmatched junction bases numbered 19, after V lost 0 bases and J lost 6 bases. The CDR3 totals 18 residues. The germline V gene encodes CDR1 DFQATT and CDR2 SNEGSKA (reference sequence). CDR3 nucleotides: TGCAGTGCTAGAGATCCCGACGAGATCCGACAGGGTTATTCTGAAGCTTTCTTT. Its translation is CSARDPDEIRQGYSEAFF.

The gene calls are TRBV11-2 and TRBJ2-7; 9 bases line up with TRBD2. Germline CDR1 is SGHAT and CDR2 is FQNNGV. Losses at the gene ends were 4 bases for V and 2 bases for J; bases not matched to a gene: 6. This CDR3 has 15 amino acids. CDR3 DNA sequence: TGTGCCAGCAGCTGGGGGACTAGCATAGCCTACGAGCAGTACTTC. Protein product: CASSWGTSIAYEQYF.

This clonotype was detected a few times. This chain links TRBV7-2 with TRBJ1-6; D may be TRBD1 (5 bases). Trimming removed 2 bases at V and 8 bases at J, with 13 bases between. Germline V lookup: CDR1 SGHTA, CDR2 FQGNSA. This CDR3 contains 15 residues. CDR3 sequence (DNA): TGTGCCAGCAGCTTACAGGGAACCCCCTATTCACCCCTCCACTTT. Its protein is CASSLQGTPYSPLHF. Combining the CDR3 with reference TRBV7-2 and TRBJ1-6 gives the whole variable domain GAGVSQSPSNKVTEKGKDVELRCDPISGHTALYWYRQSLGQGLEFLIYFQGNSAPDKSGLPSDRFSAERTGGSVSTLTIQRTQQEDSAVYLCASSLQGTPYSPLHFGNGTRLTVT.

The rearrangement links TRBV7-2 to TRBJ2-1, with TRBD1 matching 8 bases. Looked up from germline, CDR1 is SGHTA and CDR2 is FQGNSA. The CDR3 has 15 residues. The V segment lost 1 base and the J segment 2 bases; nucleotides outside the gene matches: 1. CDR3 protein: CASSLEGQAYNEQFF. The CDR3 DNA sequence: TGTGCCAGCAGCTTAGAGGGACAGGCCTACAATGAGCAGTTCTTC.

By share of the sample, this clonotype is medium-sized. V and J are TRBV6-5 and TRBJ2-1; D is undetermined. V was trimmed by 4 bases and J by 5 bases, leaving 15 bases between them. The length of the CDR3 is 15 residues. Germline CDR1 is MNHEY and CDR2 is SVGAGI. The CDR3: CASSSSQTPHNEQFF. CDR3 in DNA: TGTGCCAGCAGTTCTTCACAGACTCCACACAATGAGCAGTTCTTC.

The chain carries TRBV6-1 and TRBJ2-6; no clear D gene. The germline gives CDR1 MNHNS, CDR2 SASEGT. Trimming left V 7 bases short and J 0 bases short, with 4 bases between. The CDR3 has 13 amino acids. The CDR3 nucleotides read TGTGCCAGCATAGGCTCTGGGGCCAACGTCCTGACTTTC. It codes for CASIGSGANVLTF.

The chain couples TRBV19 to TRBJ2-7; tentatively, D is TRBD2 (5 bases). The CDR3 loop spans 16 amino acids. V lost 6 bases and J lost 0, with 18 bases in between. Germline V gene sequence: CDR1 LNHDA, CDR2 SQIVND (reference sequence). The CDR3, as DNA: TGTGCCAGTAGCAAAGATACGGGGTTCCGCTCCTACGAGCAGTACTTC. Its translation is CASSKDTGFRSYEQYF.

The J gene is TRBJ2-3, the V gene TRBV7-3; the D is unclear. This CDR3 is built from 15 residues. Trimming took off 0 bases at V and 2 bases at J, with 9 bases between the two ends. CDR1 is SGHTA, CDR2 FQGTGA, per germline. CDR3 in amino acids: CASSLTAEITDTQYF. CDR3 sequence (DNA): TGTGCCAGCAGCTTAACGGCGGAGATCACAGATACGCAGTATTTT.

The CDR3 protein is CSARAPHGSGSTDTQYF. The CDR3 DNA is TGCAGTGCTAGAGCCCCCCATGGTAGCGGGAGCACAGATACGCAGTATTTT. The V and J genes are TRBV20-1 and TRBJ2-3; 7 bases align to TRBD2. The CDR3 loop spans 17 amino acids. Germline V gene data show CDR1 as DFQATT and CDR2 as SNEGSKA (reference sequence). The junction had 10 bases not matched to a gene; V was cut back by 1 base and J by 0 bases.

This chain links TRBV7-8 with TRBJ2-7; D perhaps matches TRBD1 (6 bases). Trimming removed 5 bases at V and 1 base at J, with 12 bases between. Germline CDR1 reads SGHVS; CDR2 reads FQNEAQ. The CDR3 is 14 residues long. The CDR3 protein is CASSLLQGSYEQYF. The DNA for the CDR3 is TGTGCCAGCAGCCTACTACAGGGTTCCTACGAGCAGTACTTC.

This clonotype was recorded a few times. The V call is TRBV6-2 or TRBV6-3, the J call TRBJ1-5, with 10 bases identical to TRBD1. Germline lookup yields CDR1 MNHEY and CDR2 SVGEGT. This CDR3 region has 16 residues. V lost 4 bases to trimming and J lost 1 base; unmatched junction nucleotides: 4. This chain's CDR3 is CASSFTTGGSNQPQHF. The CDR3 DNA sequence: TGTGCCAGCAGTTTTACGACAGGGGGCAGCAATCAGCCCCAGCATTTT.